This T cell receptor beta chain was recorded in a study of OX40 agonist ivuxolimab in advanced cancers. General study findings and limits: Among the least clonally expanded were partial responders at 0.1-3.0 mg/kg. There was clonal expansion of CD4+ and CD8+ blood T cells by week 6 at 0.1 to 3.0 mg/kg.

V lost 4 bases to trimming and J lost 4 bases, with 13 bases between them. CDR1 is KGHSH, CDR2 LQKENI, per germline. CDR3 length: 14 residues. The sample holds one count of this clone. Its antigen is currently unknown. TCRdb's table, derived via immunoSEQ multiplex PCR, lists solely in-frame clones and lacks some. The sample has more than 50,000 clones; more than 75% are singletons. The material sequenced was CD4+ or CD8+ T cells sorted from blood, taken in a trial of the OX40 agonist ivuxolimab. The sequence was collected from an adult with an advanced solid tumor such as melanoma, head and neck, liver or kidney cancer. This chain links TRBV18 with TRBJ2-5; possibly TRBD1 for D (6 bases). The chain's CDR3 is CASSLQGQGETQYF. The CDR3, as DNA: TGTGCCAGCTCACTACAGGGTCAGGGAGAGACCCAGTACTTC.